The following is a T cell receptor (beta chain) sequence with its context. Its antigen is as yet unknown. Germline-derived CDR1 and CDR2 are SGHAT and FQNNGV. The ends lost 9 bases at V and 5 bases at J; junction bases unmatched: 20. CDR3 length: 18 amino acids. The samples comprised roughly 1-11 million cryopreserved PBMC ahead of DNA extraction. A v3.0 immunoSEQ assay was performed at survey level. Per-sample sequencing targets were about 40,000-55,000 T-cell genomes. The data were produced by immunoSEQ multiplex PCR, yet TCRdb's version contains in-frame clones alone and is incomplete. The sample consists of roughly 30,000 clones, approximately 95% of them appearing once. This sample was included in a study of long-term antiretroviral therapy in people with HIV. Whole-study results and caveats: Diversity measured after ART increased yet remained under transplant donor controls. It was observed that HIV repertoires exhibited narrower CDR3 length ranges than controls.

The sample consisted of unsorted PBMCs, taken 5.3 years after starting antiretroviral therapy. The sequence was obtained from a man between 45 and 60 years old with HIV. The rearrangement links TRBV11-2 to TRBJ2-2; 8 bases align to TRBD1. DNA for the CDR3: TGTGCCAGTCTTGGGGCAGGGGGCTTACAAAAATGGACCGGGGAGCTGTTTTTT. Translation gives CASLGAGGLQKWTGELFF. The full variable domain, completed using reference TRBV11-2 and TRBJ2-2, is EAGVAQSPRYKIIEKRQSVAFWCNPISGHATLYWYQQILGQGPKLLIQFQNNGVVDDSQLPKDRFSAERLKGVDSTLKIQPAKLEDSAVYLCASLGAGGLQKWTGELFFGEGSRLTVL.